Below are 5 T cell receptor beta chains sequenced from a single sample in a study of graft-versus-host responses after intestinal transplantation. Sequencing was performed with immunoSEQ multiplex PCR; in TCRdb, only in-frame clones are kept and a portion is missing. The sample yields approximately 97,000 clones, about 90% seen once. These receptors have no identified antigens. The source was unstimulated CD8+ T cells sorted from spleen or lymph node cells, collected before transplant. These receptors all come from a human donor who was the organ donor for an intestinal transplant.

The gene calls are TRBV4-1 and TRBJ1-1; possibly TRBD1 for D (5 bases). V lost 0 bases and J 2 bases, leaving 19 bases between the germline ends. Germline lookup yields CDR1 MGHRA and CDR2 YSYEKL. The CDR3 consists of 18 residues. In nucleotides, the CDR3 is TGCGCCAGCAGCCAAGATGGCGGGGGTGGGGTTCGTAACACTGAAGCTTTCTTT. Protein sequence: CASSQDGGGGVRNTEAFF.

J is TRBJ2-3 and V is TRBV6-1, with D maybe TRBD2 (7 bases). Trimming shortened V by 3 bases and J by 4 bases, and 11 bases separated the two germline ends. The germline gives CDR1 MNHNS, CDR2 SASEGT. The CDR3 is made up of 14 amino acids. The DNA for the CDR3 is TGTGCCAGCAGTGATGGGGGGGGCCCAGATACGCAGTATTTT. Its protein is CASSDGGGPDTQYF.

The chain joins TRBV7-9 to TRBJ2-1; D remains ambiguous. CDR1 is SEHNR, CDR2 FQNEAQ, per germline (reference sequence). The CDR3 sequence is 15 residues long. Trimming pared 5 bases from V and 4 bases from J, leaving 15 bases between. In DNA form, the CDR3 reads TGTGCCAGCAGCACCCCGGTACTGCCATACAATGAGCAGTTCTTC. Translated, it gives CASSTPVLPYNEQFF.

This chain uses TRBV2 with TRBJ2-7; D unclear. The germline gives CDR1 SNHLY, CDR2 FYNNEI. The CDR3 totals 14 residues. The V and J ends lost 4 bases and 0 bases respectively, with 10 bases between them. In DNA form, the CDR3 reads TGTGCCAGCAGTGGATGGCAGAACTCCTACGAGCAGTACTTC. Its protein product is CASSGWQNSYEQYF.

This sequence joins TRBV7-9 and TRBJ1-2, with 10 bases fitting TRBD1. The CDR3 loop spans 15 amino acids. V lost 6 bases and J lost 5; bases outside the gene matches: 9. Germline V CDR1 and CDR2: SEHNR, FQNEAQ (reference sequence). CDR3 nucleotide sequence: TGTGCCAGCAGACCGAGGGACAGGGGCTTGTATGGCTACACCTTC. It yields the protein CASRPRDRGLYGYTF.